This passage covers 22 T cell receptor beta chains from one sample sequenced in a study of cytotoxic CD8 clonotypes in ibrutinib-treated CLL (dated by TCRdb to the early 2020s). To prepare the library, the immunoSEQ multiplex PCR assay was applied. The immuneACCESS repertoire file appears here via TCRdb, limited to in-frame rearrangements. These files lack a portion of the clones; in checked studies, under half of the deficit traces to unresolved V genes, and the cause of the others is not known. Across this sample there are roughly 23,000 clones, with about 81% seen only once. Around 8.5% of the sample lies in the top ten. Sequences were derived from PBMCs, sampled before ibrutinib treatment. These receptors were obtained from a human donor with chronic lymphocytic leukemia.

The V and J genes are TRBV15 and TRBJ2-1; 11 bases line up with TRBD1. CDR1 and CDR2 from the germline V gene are LNHNV and YYDKDF (reference sequence). This CDR3 has 18 amino acids. After removal of 2 bases from V and 3 bases from J, the junction contained 9 bases not matched to a gene. This CDR3 reads CATSRPARGQGDYNEQFF. As DNA, the CDR3 is TGTGCCACCAGCAGACCTGCCCGGGGACAGGGGGACTACAATGAGCAGTTCTTC.

The chain carries TRBV5-1 and TRBJ1-5, with D perhaps matching TRBD1 (6 bases). Trimming took 1 base from V and 6 from J, leaving 14 bases between them. This CDR3 spans 15 amino acids. The V gene's germline CDR1 is SGHRS and CDR2 YFSETQ. CDR3 sequence reads: CASSLSGAGGQPQHF. CDR3 bases: TGCGCCAGCAGCTTGTCGGGGGCAGGTGGTCAGCCCCAGCATTTT.

The sample holds a few counts of this clone. The chain uses TRBV4-2 and TRBJ2-2; D is uncertain. This CDR3 has 12 amino acids. V was pared by 1 base and J by 4 bases, with 1 base between. Germline CDR1 and CDR2: LGHNA and YNFKEQ. For the CDR3, the DNA is TGTGCCAGCAGCCAAGCCACCGGGGAGCTGTTTTTT. This translates into CASSQATGELFF.

The chain carries TRBV19 and TRBJ2-1, with D perhaps TRBD2 (6 bases). The V end was cut by 2 bases, the J end by 0 bases, with 14 bases between. Germline CDR1 is LNHDA and CDR2 is SQIVND (reference sequence). The CDR3 spans 17 residues. The CDR3 DNA reads TGTGCCAGTAGTATACGGGGGAGAGCCGGCTCCTACAATGAGCAGTTCTTC. Translated, it gives CASSIRGRAGSYNEQFF.

There are a few counts of this clone. This sequence joins TRBV9 and TRBJ2-1, with TRBD1 matching 7 bases. J gave up 8 bases and V 2 bases, and 10 bases lay outside the gene matches. The length of the CDR3 is 15 residues. Germline lookup yields CDR1 SGDLS and CDR2 YYNGEE. In nucleotides, the CDR3 is TGTGCCAGCAGCGTCGGGACAGTGAGCACCCATGAGCAGTTCTTC. Its translation is CASSVGTVSTHEQFF. Looking up the rest from reference TRBV9 and TRBJ2-1 gives the full variable domain: DSGVTQTPKHLITATGQRVTLRCSPRSGDLSVYWYQQSLDQGLQFLIQYYNGEERAKGNILERFSAQQFPDLHSELNLSSLELGDSALYFCASSVGTVSTHEQFFGPGTRLTVL.

The J gene is TRBJ2-7, the V gene TRBV5-1; 8 bases agree with TRBD2. There are 15 residues in the CDR3. Germline V gene sequence: CDR1 SGHRS, CDR2 YFSETQ. V lost 6 bases, J lost 6 bases, and 14 bases stayed unmatched. The CDR3: CASNPSGGGSFEQYF. The CDR3 DNA sequence: TGCGCCAGCAACCCCAGCGGGGGAGGGAGTTTCGAGCAGTACTTC.

The chain recombines TRBV6-4 with TRBJ1-2; D is perhaps TRBD1 (6 bases). Looked up from germline, CDR1 is MRHNA and CDR2 is SNTAGT. Trimming shortened V by 2 bases and J by 4 bases, and 17 bases separated the two germline ends. There are 16 residues in the CDR3. CDR3 residues: CASSDTFGGGPYGYTF. DNA for the CDR3: TGTGCCAGCAGTGACACATTCGGAGGGGGTCCCTATGGCTACACCTTC.

The chain has TRBV28 and TRBJ2-3; TRBD2 agrees at 10 bases. The CDR3 runs to 15 residues. Germline-derived CDR1 and CDR2 are MDHEN and SYDVKM. The trim removed 5 bases at V and 5 bases at J, leaving 7 bases unmatched. The CDR3 protein is CASSKAGGPGDTQYF. The DNA of the CDR3 is TGTGCCAGCAGTAAAGCGGGAGGGCCGGGAGATACGCAGTATTTT.

The J gene is TRBJ2-3, the V gene TRBV7-3, with D hard to call. Trimming pared 4 bases from V and 8 bases from J, leaving 13 bases between. The CDR3 length is 13 residues. In germline, CDR1 is SGHTA, CDR2 FQGTGA. For the CDR3, the DNA is TGTGCCAGCAGCTCAGTTCGTGACGGTACGCAGTATTTT. This gives the protein CASSSVRDGTQYF.

The V and J genes are TRBV23-1 and TRBJ2-7; no clear D. TRBV23-1 is designated an ORF whose function remains uncertain. With 7 bases removed from V and 5 bases from J, the gap between germline ends came to 18 bases. The CDR3 loop spans 14 amino acids. CDR3 in amino acids: CASTPVPVAHEQYF. The CDR3 DNA reads as TGCGCCAGCACCCCTGTCCCGGTTGCCCACGAGCAGTACTTC.

The rearrangement joins TRBV5-1 to TRBJ2-7; the match to TRBD2 covers 16 bases. Per germline, CDR1 SGHRS and CDR2 YFSETQ. The CDR3 length is 16 residues. V was clipped by 4 bases and J by 2 bases; unmatched bases: 3. This CDR3 reads CASSPGTSGRAYEQYF. CDR3 sequence (DNA): TGCGCCAGCAGCCCGGGGACTAGCGGGAGGGCCTACGAGCAGTACTTC.

The rearrangement links TRBV27 to TRBJ2-7, with D perhaps given as TRBD1 or TRBD2 (5 bases each). V was pared by 2 bases and J by 7 bases, with 6 bases between. This CDR3 has 11 amino acids. Per germline, CDR1 MNHEY and CDR2 SMNVEV (reference sequence). CDR3 sequence: CASSLEGEQYF. For the CDR3, the DNA is TGTGCCAGCAGTTTAGAGGGGGAGCAGTACTTC.

This chain links TRBV19 with TRBJ2-1; 12 positions match TRBD1. The germline V gene encodes CDR1 LNHDA and CDR2 SQIVND (reference sequence). The CDR3 extends over 15 amino acids. The V gene end was trimmed by 7 bases and the J gene end by 8 bases; junction bases not matched to a gene: 9. CDR3 coding DNA: TGTGCCAGTACCCAGTCCGGGACAGGGGGCTATGAGCAGTTCTTC. It encodes CASTQSGTGGYEQFF.

The rearrangement uses TRBV15 and TRBJ1-1; D gene uncertain. Germline-derived CDR1 and CDR2 are LNHNV and YYDKDF (reference sequence). Trimming removed 0 bases from V and 1 base from J, with 9 bases in between. This CDR3 is built from 15 residues. The CDR3 here is CATSRDLLENTEAFF. In nucleotides, the CDR3 is TGTGCCACCAGCAGAGATTTGCTGGAGAACACTGAAGCTTTCTTT.

V gene TRBV7-6 combines with J gene TRBJ1-5, with no clear D. CDR1 is SGHVS, CDR2 FNYEAQ, per germline. The CDR3 runs to 11 residues. The V gene lost 8 bases and the J gene lost 5 bases, with 7 bases spanning the gap. CDR3 in amino acids: CASGSDQPQHF. For the CDR3, the DNA is TGTGCCAGCGGGAGTGATCAGCCCCAGCATTTT.

The chain employs TRBV5-1 and TRBJ2-1; D is unresolved. V lost 9 bases to trimming and J lost 9 bases, with 22 bases between them. CDR1 is SGHRS and CDR2 is YFSETQ in the germline V gene. CDR3 size: 14 residues. CDR3 amino acids: CATRPVSNAGEQFF. The CDR3 DNA sequence: TGCGCCACCCGACCAGTCTCAAATGCTGGTGAGCAGTTCTTC.

This chain links TRBV5-4 with TRBJ2-5; D possibly corresponds to TRBD2 (7 bases). The CDR3 covers 17 residues. Trimming stripped 3 bases from V and 1 base from J, with 19 bases between. The germline gives CDR1 SGHNT, CDR2 YYREEE (reference sequence). Here the CDR3 DNA reads TGTGCCAGCAGCTCAAGGGGGGGCAGGGGCCCCCAAGAGACCCAGTACTTC. The encoded protein is CASSSRGGRGPQETQYF.

The V gene is TRBV5-4, the J gene TRBJ2-5; no definite D call. With 0 bases removed from V and 0 bases from J, the gap between germline ends came to 6 bases. Per the germline V gene, CDR1 is SGHNT and CDR2 is YYREEE (reference sequence). The CDR3 runs 14 residues. The CDR3 DNA sequence: TGTGCCAGCAGCTTGGGGGAAAACCAAGAGACCCAGTACTTC. It yields the protein CASSLGENQETQYF.

The rearrangement joins TRBV19 to TRBJ2-3, with TRBD2 matching over 9 bases. CDR3 length: 15 amino acids. In germline, CDR1 is LNHDA, CDR2 SQIVND (reference sequence). Trimming removed 7 bases from V and 4 bases from J; junction bases left unmatched: 9. DNA for the CDR3: TGTGCCAGTACTGGGCGGGAGGGTCTATCAGATACGCAGTATTTT. Residues: CASTGREGLSDTQYF.

The rearrangement uses TRBV28 and TRBJ1-5, with D tentatively TRBD1 (6 bases). This CDR3 spans 13 amino acids. Trimming took off 7 bases at V and 7 bases at J, with 14 bases between the two ends. The germline V gene has CDR1 MDHEN and CDR2 SYDVKM. Written as DNA, the CDR3 is TGTGCCAGCACCGCACAGGGAAGGCAGCCCCAGCATTTT. This sequence encodes CASTAQGRQPQHF.

This clone was found once. The chain carries TRBV5-1 and TRBJ2-7, with TRBD2 matching over 10 bases. V lost 4 bases, J lost 0 bases, and 10 bases stayed unmatched. CDR1 SGHRS and CDR2 YFSETQ come from the germline V gene. This CDR3 has 17 residues. The CDR3 spells CASSPGLAPVSSYEQYF. The CDR3 region has the DNA TGCGCCAGCAGCCCGGGACTAGCGCCAGTTAGCTCCTACGAGCAGTACTTC.

The chain recombines TRBV7-9 with TRBJ2-7; D gene ambiguous. This CDR3 is built from 13 residues. The V end lost 2 bases, the J end lost 0 bases, and 5 bases lay between the germline ends. Germline loops: CDR1 SEHNR, CDR2 FQNEAQ (reference sequence). In nucleotides, the CDR3 is TGTGCCAGCAGCTTACCAGGCTCCTACGAGCAGTACTTC. Protein sequence: CASSLPGSYEQYF.